The clone carrying this T cell receptor beta chain was detected a few times. What it binds is unknown. This sample stems from a study of early T cells in non-severe SARS-CoV-2 infection. Study at large: Chains were unpaired, as sequencing was done on bulk RNA from unsorted whole blood.

Germline V gene lookup returns CDR1 MNHEY and CDR2 SVGAGI. The CDR3 runs to 15 residues. V lost 4 bases, J lost 0 bases, and 11 bases lay in between. Study-wide results and limits: The matching step, a VDJdb search, favored anti-spike CD8 responses and missed private and CD4 specificities.

Unique molecular identifier tags were affixed to discrete cDNA molecules. TCRdb re-derived calls from the 5' RACE reads in MiXCR, one entry per CDR3 protein. The repertoire includes 56,000 or so distinct CDR3 sequences, 7% to 10% of them detected once, and 3.5% to 4.5% sits in the top ten. The J gene is TRBJ2-3, the V gene TRBV6-5; D unclear. The sequence was collected from an adult who was a healthcare worker with PCR-confirmed SARS-CoV-2 infection or an uninfected control (not recorded which). The sample was whole blood. The CDR3 reads CASSSSYASTDTQYF. The CDR3 DNA reads TGTGCCAGCAGTTCAAGTTACGCTAGCACAGATACGCAGTATTTT.